A single sample is the source of the 5 T cell receptor beta chains below, sequenced in a study of blood T cell repertoires in COVID-19. Repertoires were generated with immunoSEQ multiplex PCR, while TCRdb's copy carries only in-frame clones and drops some. The table lists around 150,000 clones, approximately 86% of them singletons. Sequenced material: peripheral blood. All receptors come from a man between 65 and 85 years old with acute or convalescent COVID-19.

V and J are TRBV29-1 and TRBJ2-6, with a weak D call TRBD1 (5 bases). Trimming took 6 bases from V and 0 from J, leaving 9 bases between them. The CDR3 consists of 14 residues. Germline V gene lookup returns CDR1 SQVTM and CDR2 ANQGSEA. CDR3 in DNA: TGCAGCGTAGATACAGGCTCTGGGGCCAACGTCCTGACTTTC. Translation gives CSVDTGSGANVLTF.

V and J are TRBV12-3 or TRBV12-4 and TRBJ2-7, with TRBD1 matching over 8 bases. CDR3 length equals 12 residues. The V segment lost 9 bases and the J segment 5 bases; nucleotides outside the gene matches: 6. The CDR3 reads CASVKTGDEQYF. In DNA, the CDR3 is TGTGCCAGTGTCAAGACAGGGGACGAGCAGTACTTC.

The chain is built from TRBV5-4 and TRBJ2-3; 12 bases agree with TRBD1. The germline V gene has CDR1 SGHNT and CDR2 YYREEE (reference sequence). The CDR3 has 15 residues. Germline trimming cut 4 bases from V and 4 bases from J; bases unmatched to any gene: 4. The CDR3 loop is CASSRGTGGADTQYF. The CDR3 DNA follows: TGTGCCAGCAGCAGAGGGACAGGGGGCGCAGATACGCAGTATTTT.

The CDR3 here is CASSLAPIGGYEQYF. Written as DNA, the CDR3 is TGTGCCAGCAGCTTGGCGCCCATCGGGGGATACGAGCAGTACTTC. The chain employs TRBV5-6 and TRBJ2-7, with D possibly TRBD2 on 6 matching bases. CDR3 size: 15 residues. V was shortened by 0 bases and J by 4 bases, with 14 bases between the two germline ends. The V gene's germline CDR1 is SGHDT and CDR2 YYEEEE.

V is TRBV3-1 (or the pseudogene TRBV3-2) and J is TRBJ2-7; unclear D gene. CDR1 and CDR2 (germline): LGHDT, YNNKEL (reference sequence). Trimming left V 4 bases short and J 6 bases short, with 10 bases between. The CDR3 length is 12 residues. The CDR3 reads CASSPSGSEQYF. CDR3 nucleotides: TGTGCCAGCAGCCCCTCCGGGTCCGAGCAGTACTTC.